This T cell receptor beta chain was captured by sequencing in a study of OX40 agonist ivuxolimab in advanced cancers. Study-wide points: Still undetermined is the antigen specificity of the expanded peripheral T cells. CD4+ and CD8+ T cells in blood underwent clonal expansion by week 6 at 0.1 to 3.0 mg/kg. Compared with CD4+, CD8+ T cells on average had more expanded clones.

Clones were read by immunoSEQ multiplex PCR, and TCRdb kept only the in-frame ones, dropping some. This table holds nearly 95,000 clones, 85% to 95% found once. A note on this clone: Its antigen is currently unknown.

V was trimmed by 5 bases and J by 5 bases, leaving 15 bases between them. The CDR3 loop spans 14 amino acids. CDR1 and CDR2 from the germline V gene are MNHEY and SVGAGI. Samples were taken at baseline and on day 1 of cycles 4 and 7. Sequences were derived from CD4+ or CD8+ T cells sorted from blood, sampled in a trial of the OX40 agonist ivuxolimab. V is TRBV6-5 and J is TRBJ1-1; possibly TRBD1 for D (6 bases). This receptor was identified in an adult with an advanced solid tumor such as melanoma, head and neck, liver or kidney cancer. The CDR3 coding sequence is TGTGCCAGCAGTGCCGCCCAGGGGAGTACTGAAGCTTTCTTT. Translation: CASSAAQGSTEAFF.